This TCR beta chain came from a study of metastatic and nonmetastatic thyroid tumors. This CDR3 has 14 residues. Germline CDR1 LGHDT, CDR2 YNNKEL (reference sequence). TCRdb re-analyzed the PCR reads using MiXCR. The table records 35,000 to 45,000 clones, about 3.3% of them present only once. This clone has ten or more counts. At one boundary the junction diverges from the germline segment, which might be a read error. The entire patient cohort was treatment-naive prior to thyroid surgery. This TCR was recovered from a female donor with papillary thyroid cancer or a benign thyroid nodule (not recorded which). Some clones in this sample may be carry-over from other donors' samples. The sample comprised blood. The chain has TRBV3-1 and TRBJ2-7; 11 bases agree with TRBD2. CDR3: CASSQGVTSGTERF. CDR3 nucleotide sequence: TGTGCCAGCAGCCAAGGAGTGACTAGCGGGACGGAGCGCTTC.